This T cell receptor (beta chain) was profiled in a study of T cell responses to AZD1222 COVID-19 vaccine. Study results and caveats: The donor cohort was predominantly white British with a female majority, and clonal diversity may have been underestimated. Increases in Spike-specific TCR breadth and depth were seen after two AZD1222 doses.

Here immunoSEQ multiplex PCR was the method, and the copy in TCRdb shows in-frame clones only, minus some. The table has about 75,000 clones, around 87% seen once. Second doses that came at about 4 or about 12 weeks were put together. This clone was observed a few times. No antigen is known for it. The clonotype comes from an adult who received the AZD1222 COVID-19 vaccine. This specimen was peripheral blood, taken 28 days after the second AZD1222 dose.

The DNA of the CDR3 is TGTGCCAGCAGCTTAGACAGAGCCACCTACGAGCAGTACTTC. This encodes CASSLDRATYEQYF. The rearrangement joins TRBV7-9 to TRBJ2-7; no reliable D call. Trimming cost V 1 base and J 2 bases, with 9 bases left between them. The CDR3 contains 14 residues. Germline CDR1 reads SEHNR; CDR2 reads FQNEAQ (reference sequence).